This T cell receptor (beta chain) was obtained from a study of technical replicates of blood from several donors. V trimming: 4 bases; J trimming: 0 bases; junction bases outside the gene matches: 10. This CDR3 region has 18 residues. Germline loops: CDR1 SGHDT, CDR2 YYEEEE. Profiling relied on immunoSEQ multiplex PCR, and the TCRdb table lists in-frame clones only, not all of them. The table records about 61,000 clones, approximately 87% of them present only once. This receptor was obtained from a human donor in good health. Some clones in this sample may be carry-over from other donors' samples. This chain joins TRBV5-6 and TRBJ2-3, with TRBD2 identical over 11 bases. The sequenced sample consisted of PBMCs. The CDR3 DNA is TGTGCCAGCAGCATACTAGCGGGGGCCCCAGCTAGCACAGATACGCAGTATTTT. Translating it yields CASSILAGAPASTDTQYF.